One sample yielded the 3 T cell receptor beta chains listed below, sequenced in a study of blood T cell repertoires in COVID-19. The repertoire was sequenced with immunoSEQ multiplex PCR; TCRdb's copy has only in-frame clones and lacks some. Of approximately 230,000 clones in the sample, around 80% were seen once. Sequenced sample: PBMCs or T cells enriched from blood (not recorded which). These receptors all stem from a man aged 35 to 55 who had recovered from COVID-19.

V gene TRBV12-3 or TRBV12-4 combines with J gene TRBJ2-7; D is perhaps TRBD1 (6 bases). V was clipped by 6 bases and J by 6 bases, with 12 bases between them. This CDR3 contains 12 residues. CDR3 protein: CASSFHRAEQYF. CDR3 nucleotides: TGTGCCAGCAGCTTCCACAGGGCCGAGCAGTACTTC.

The chain employs TRBV4-1 and TRBJ1-3; 8 nucleotides match TRBD1. The ends lost 3 bases at V and 3 bases at J; junction bases unmatched: 7. Germline V gives CDR1 MGHRA, CDR2 YSYEKL. The CDR3 sequence is 16 residues long. This CDR3 is CASSQADRAHGNTIYF. As DNA, the CDR3 is TGCGCCAGCAGCCAGGCGGACAGGGCGCATGGAAACACCATATATTTT.

The chain links TRBV10-3 to TRBJ2-6, with 8 bases fitting TRBD1. CDR1 and CDR2 from the germline V gene are ENHRY and SYGVKD. The CDR3 is 16 residues long. V lost 8 bases to trimming and J lost 2 bases; unmatched junction nucleotides: 8. CDR3 sequence (DNA): TGTGCCATCGGGACAGGCCTCACGGCTGGGGCCAACGTCCTGACTTTC. This sequence encodes CAIGTGLTAGANVLTF.